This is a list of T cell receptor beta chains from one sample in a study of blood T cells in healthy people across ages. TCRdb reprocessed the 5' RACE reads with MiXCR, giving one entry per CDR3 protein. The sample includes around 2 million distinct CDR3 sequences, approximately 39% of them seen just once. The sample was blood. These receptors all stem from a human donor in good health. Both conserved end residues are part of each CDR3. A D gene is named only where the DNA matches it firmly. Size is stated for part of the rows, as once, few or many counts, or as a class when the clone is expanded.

CDR3nt: TGTGCCAGCAGCTCCAGCCGGGGGGCAGACTACAATGAGCAGTTCTTC
CDR3aa: CASSSSRGADYNEQFF
abundance: -
v_gene: TRBV5-6
j_gene: TRBJ2-1
d_gene: -

CDR3nt: TGCAGTGCTAGAGATCGGGGGAAAACCGCGTACGAGCAGTACTTC
CDR3aa: CSARDRGKTAYEQYF
abundance: few
v_gene: TRBV20-1
j_gene: TRBJ2-7
d_gene: -

CDR3nt: TGTGCCAGCAGCTTAGCGTACTCGACCCAGTGGAAGACCCAGTACTTC
CDR3aa: CASSLAYSTQWKTQYF
abundance: few
v_gene: TRBV7-2
j_gene: TRBJ2-5
d_gene: -

CDR3nt: TGCGCCAGCAGCTTGGGAGACAGGGAGGAACATGGCTACACCTTC
CDR3aa: CASSLGDREEHGYTF
abundance: few
v_gene: TRBV5-1
j_gene: TRBJ1-2
d_gene: TRBD1

CDR3nt: TGTGCCAGCAGCTTACGGGGGGGGTATTTGTATGAGCAGTTCTTC
CDR3aa: CASSLRGGYLYEQFF
abundance: -
v_gene: TRBV7-2
j_gene: TRBJ2-1
d_gene: TRBD2

CDR3nt: TGTGCCAGCAGCCGTCAAGCGGGGGGAAGGGATACGCAGTATTTT
CDR3aa: CASSRQAGGRDTQYF
abundance: -
v_gene: TRBV4-2
j_gene: TRBJ2-3
d_gene: TRBD2

CDR3nt: TGCGCCAGCAGCTTGGTAGGGAACGCTCGAGGTGGCTACGAGCAGTACTTC
CDR3aa: CASSLVGNARGGYEQYF
abundance: -
v_gene: TRBV5-1
j_gene: TRBJ2-7
d_gene: -

CDR3nt: TGTGCCAGCAGCCCCCGAAGGGGCAGATACGAGCAGTACTTC
CDR3aa: CASSPRRGRYEQYF
abundance: -
v_gene: TRBV3-1
j_gene: TRBJ2-7
d_gene: -

CDR3nt: TGCAGTGCTAATGTACACATGAACACTGAAGCTTTCTTT
CDR3aa: CSANVHMNTEAFF
abundance: -
v_gene: TRBV20-1
j_gene: TRBJ1-1
d_gene: -

CDR3nt: TGTGCCAGCAGCTCAGTACCCCGGGAAACTGGAAACACCATATATTTT
CDR3aa: CASSSVPRETGNTIYF
abundance: -
v_gene: TRBV7-8
j_gene: TRBJ1-3
d_gene: -

CDR3nt: TGCAGTGCTACCTTTGGACGGATCTATGGCTACACCTTC
CDR3aa: CSATFGRIYGYTF
abundance: -
v_gene: TRBV20-1
j_gene: TRBJ1-2
d_gene: -

CDR3nt: TGCGCCAGCCGCACATCTAGTTCTTCTGACAATGAGCAGTTCTTC
CDR3aa: CASRTSSSSDNEQFF
abundance: -
v_gene: TRBV5-1
j_gene: TRBJ2-1
d_gene: -

CDR3nt: TGTGCCAGCAGCTACTTTCCTCCCGGGACAGGGATGGGGGCAACTAATGAAAGACTGTTTTTT
CDR3aa: CASSYFPPGTGMGATNERLFF
abundance: -
v_gene: TRBV11-2
j_gene: TRBJ1-4
d_gene: TRBD1

CDR3nt: TGTGCCAGCAGCTTAGAACTAGCTGGCCTCGACGAGCAGTACTTC
CDR3aa: CASSLELAGLDEQYF
abundance: few
v_gene: TRBV7-9
j_gene: TRBJ2-7
d_gene: -

CDR3nt: TGTGCCAGCAGCCCTACCGGCAGGGGGGCCTATGGCTACACCTTC
CDR3aa: CASSPTGRGAYGYTF
abundance: -
v_gene: TRBV7-9
j_gene: TRBJ1-2
d_gene: TRBD1

CDR3nt: TGCAGTGCTAGAGCCTCCCTAGGGGGGGGACACGACGAGCAGTACTTC
CDR3aa: CSARASLGGGHDEQYF
abundance: few
v_gene: TRBV20-1
j_gene: TRBJ2-7
d_gene: -

CDR3nt: TGCAGCGTTTTGGGGACGGCTGTACGGACCCAGTACTTC
CDR3aa: CSVLGTAVRTQYF
abundance: few
v_gene: TRBV29-1
j_gene: TRBJ2-5
d_gene: -

CDR3nt: TGTGCCTGGAGTTTTACAGGGGCCACCTCCTACGAGCAGTACTTC
CDR3aa: CAWSFTGATSYEQYF
abundance: -
v_gene: TRBV30
j_gene: TRBJ2-7
d_gene: TRBD1

CDR3nt: TGTGCCAGCAGCGCCCTAGGAGCGGGGGGAGGTGAGCAGTTCTTC
CDR3aa: CASSALGAGGGEQFF
abundance: -
v_gene: TRBV9
j_gene: TRBJ2-1
d_gene: TRBD2

CDR3nt: TGTGCCACCAGTGATCCATCACAGGGGGACTATGGCTACACCTTC
CDR3aa: CATSDPSQGDYGYTF
abundance: few
v_gene: TRBV24-1
j_gene: TRBJ1-2
d_gene: TRBD1

CDR3nt: TGCAGTGCAGCCCTGACGGAGCCCCAGCATTTT
CDR3aa: CSAALTEPQHF
abundance: -
v_gene: TRBV20-1
j_gene: TRBJ1-5
d_gene: -

CDR3nt: TGTGCCAGCAGTTTCGGGGGGGGCTGGAATGAGCAGTTCTTC
CDR3aa: CASSFGGGWNEQFF
abundance: few
v_gene: TRBV27
j_gene: TRBJ2-1
d_gene: TRBD2

CDR3nt: TGTGTCAGCAGCTTAAAATTTAGCTACAATGAGCAGTTCTTC
CDR3aa: CVSSLKFSYNEQFF
abundance: -
v_gene: TRBV7-8
j_gene: TRBJ2-1
d_gene: -

CDR3nt: TGTGCCAGCTCACCGATACAGGGGACCGAGGCGCGGCAGTACTTC
CDR3aa: CASSPIQGTEARQYF
abundance: -
v_gene: TRBV18
j_gene: TRBJ2-7
d_gene: TRBD1

CDR3nt: TGTGCCAGCAGTTTATCCGTCTCCCTTAATGAAAAACTGTTTTTT
CDR3aa: CASSLSVSLNEKLFF
abundance: -
v_gene: TRBV28
j_gene: TRBJ1-4
d_gene: -

CDR3nt: TGTGCCAGCAGCCTCCAGGGCGTCCAGTACTTC
CDR3aa: CASSLQGVQYF
abundance: -
v_gene: TRBV7-2
j_gene: TRBJ2-5
d_gene: -

CDR3nt: TGTGCCATCGGACTTGAAACAGATACGCAGTATTTT
CDR3aa: CAIGLETDTQYF
abundance: few
v_gene: TRBV10-3
j_gene: TRBJ2-3
d_gene: -

CDR3nt: TGCAGCGTTGAAGATCAGTTTCAGGGGGCCTATTATGGCTACACCTTC
CDR3aa: CSVEDQFQGAYYGYTF
abundance: few
v_gene: TRBV29-1
j_gene: TRBJ1-2
d_gene: TRBD1

CDR3nt: TGTGCCAGCAGTTTTGGCAGGGGGGGCCGAGGCTACACCTTC
CDR3aa: CASSFGRGGRGYTF
abundance: few
v_gene: TRBV12-3/TRBV12-4
j_gene: TRBJ1-2
d_gene: TRBD1

CDR3nt: TGCAGCGTTGAACGGCATAGACAGACAGAGACCCAGTACTTC
CDR3aa: CSVERHRQTETQYF
abundance: -
v_gene: TRBV29-1
j_gene: TRBJ2-5
d_gene: -

CDR3nt: TGTGCCACCAGCGGGAACAAAGATGGCTACACCTTC
CDR3aa: CATSGNKDGYTF
abundance: few
v_gene: TRBV15
j_gene: TRBJ1-2
d_gene: -

CDR3nt: TGTGCCAGCAGTTATCGGGGGGTTTCGCAGTACTTC
CDR3aa: CASSYRGVSQYF
abundance: -
v_gene: TRBV6-5
j_gene: TRBJ2-5
d_gene: TRBD2

CDR3nt: TGTGCCATCAGTCCTTCGACAGGGGAGGCTGAGCAGTTCTTC
CDR3aa: CAISPSTGEAEQFF
abundance: -
v_gene: TRBV10-3
j_gene: TRBJ2-1
d_gene: TRBD1

CDR3nt: TGTGCCGGCAGCTGGAGGGGAGACACCTACGAGCAGTACTTC
CDR3aa: CAGSWRGDTYEQYF
abundance: -
v_gene: TRBV5-6
j_gene: TRBJ2-7
d_gene: -

CDR3nt: TGCAGTGCTACCGGAGCCGGGACAGCCGTCTCCTACGAGCAGTACTTC
CDR3aa: CSATGAGTAVSYEQYF
abundance: -
v_gene: TRBV20-1
j_gene: TRBJ2-7
d_gene: TRBD1

CDR3nt: TGTGCCATCAGTGAAATCCTGGCCACTGAAGCTTTCTTT
CDR3aa: CAISEILATEAFF
abundance: -
v_gene: TRBV10-3
j_gene: TRBJ1-1
d_gene: -

CDR3nt: TGCAGTGCTAGAGATCGGTCGGGACGGGGGTCCTACGAGCAGTACTTC
CDR3aa: CSARDRSGRGSYEQYF
abundance: many
v_gene: TRBV20-1
j_gene: TRBJ2-7
d_gene: -

CDR3nt: TGCAGTGCTAGGGGACTGAGGACAAACTACGAGCAGTACTTC
CDR3aa: CSARGLRTNYEQYF
abundance: many
v_gene: TRBV20-1
j_gene: TRBJ2-7
d_gene: -

CDR3nt: TGCGCCAGCAGCTGGGTGACAGGGACCCCTTACGAGCAGTACTTC
CDR3aa: CASSWVTGTPYEQYF
abundance: -
v_gene: TRBV5-1
j_gene: TRBJ2-7
d_gene: TRBD1

CDR3nt: TGCAGTGCTAGAGACGCTGAGGGCAGGGGGCTTTCGGAGACCCAGTACTTC
CDR3aa: CSARDAEGRGLSETQYF
abundance: medium-sized
v_gene: TRBV20-1
j_gene: TRBJ2-5
d_gene: TRBD1

CDR3nt: TGCGCCAGCAGCCTACAGGGAGCGTTGGTTGAAGCTTTCTTT
CDR3aa: CASSLQGALVEAFF
abundance: once
v_gene: TRBV5-1
j_gene: TRBJ1-1
d_gene: -

CDR3nt: TGCAGTGCAAGAACCACTGGGACTTTATATGAGCAGTTCTTC
CDR3aa: CSARTTGTLYEQFF
abundance: -
v_gene: TRBV20-1
j_gene: TRBJ2-1
d_gene: -

CDR3nt: TGTGCCAGCAGCACTGGTTCTATGGGTGCGACGTTCTTC
CDR3aa: CASSTGSMGATFF
abundance: -
v_gene: TRBV11-2
j_gene: TRBJ2-1
d_gene: -

CDR3nt: TGTGCCAGCAGCGTAATAAGCGGGGGGCGGGCCGGGGAGCTGTTTTTT
CDR3aa: CASSVISGGRAGELFF
abundance: -
v_gene: TRBV9
j_gene: TRBJ2-2
d_gene: TRBD2

CDR3nt: TGCAGTGCTAGTACAGGGCGGAATCAGCCCCAGCATTTT
CDR3aa: CSASTGRNQPQHF
abundance: few
v_gene: TRBV20-1
j_gene: TRBJ1-5
d_gene: -

CDR3nt: TGTGCCAGCAGTTTTGGGTGGGGCCAGGGGATTTATCCCGGGGAGCTGTTTTTT
CDR3aa: CASSFGWGQGIYPGELFF
abundance: -
v_gene: TRBV12-3/TRBV12-4
j_gene: TRBJ2-2
d_gene: -

CDR3nt: TGTGCCACCACGGACAGGGCCGAGACTCAGTACTTC
CDR3aa: CATTDRAETQYF
abundance: -
v_gene: TRBV15
j_gene: TRBJ2-5
d_gene: TRBD1

CDR3nt: TGTGCCAGCAGCCCCCCCACGGGGGGGTGGGAGCAGTACTTC
CDR3aa: CASSPPTGGWEQYF
abundance: few
v_gene: TRBV6-5
j_gene: TRBJ2-7
d_gene: TRBD2

CDR3nt: TGTGCCAGCAGTGAATGGGGCTCGGGGCACAATGAGCAGTTCTTC
CDR3aa: CASSEWGSGHNEQFF
abundance: -
v_gene: TRBV25-1
j_gene: TRBJ2-1
d_gene: -

CDR3nt: TGTGCCAGCAGCGTATCGGCAGGGAGGGAGACTGAAGCTTTCTTT
CDR3aa: CASSVSAGRETEAFF
abundance: -
v_gene: TRBV9
j_gene: TRBJ1-1
d_gene: -

CDR3nt: TGTGCCAGCAGTGGACAGGGGGCGACGGACGAGCAGTACTTC
CDR3aa: CASSGQGATDEQYF
abundance: -
v_gene: TRBV28
j_gene: TRBJ2-7
d_gene: TRBD1

CDR3nt: TGTGCCAGCAGTTTAAGCACCGCAAACCATGGCTACACCTTC
CDR3aa: CASSLSTANHGYTF
abundance: -
v_gene: TRBV12-3/TRBV12-4
j_gene: TRBJ1-2
d_gene: -

CDR3nt: TGCAGTGCTGGAGATGAAAGGGGGCCGGATTATGGCTACACCTTC
CDR3aa: CSAGDERGPDYGYTF
abundance: few
v_gene: TRBV20-1
j_gene: TRBJ1-2
d_gene: TRBD1

CDR3nt: TGCAGTGCTGTCGGACGGTTTAGCAATCAGCCCCAGCATTTT
CDR3aa: CSAVGRFSNQPQHF
abundance: -
v_gene: TRBV20-1
j_gene: TRBJ1-5
d_gene: -

CDR3nt: TGTGCCAGCAGCCAAGATGGGACAGGGGGAACAGATACGCAGTATTTT
CDR3aa: CASSQDGTGGTDTQYF
abundance: few
v_gene: TRBV4-3
j_gene: TRBJ2-3
d_gene: TRBD1

CDR3nt: TGTGCCAGCAGTTTTGTTCTCGGGGACAAATCCGGCTCTGGGGCCAACGTCCTGACTTTC
CDR3aa: CASSFVLGDKSGSGANVLTF
abundance: -
v_gene: TRBV12-3/TRBV12-4
j_gene: TRBJ2-6
d_gene: -

CDR3nt: TGTGCCAGCAGCACCTCAGGGCTGAGCTACACCTTC
CDR3aa: CASSTSGLSYTF
abundance: -
v_gene: TRBV3-1
j_gene: TRBJ1-2
d_gene: -

CDR3nt: TGTGCCAGCAGACCAGACAGGGGGTATCGGGAGACCCAGTACTTC
CDR3aa: CASRPDRGYRETQYF
abundance: few
v_gene: TRBV2
j_gene: TRBJ2-5
d_gene: TRBD1

CDR3nt: TGCAGTGCTCCAGACCGTGGGGCCCGCCAAGAGACCCAGTACTTC
CDR3aa: CSAPDRGARQETQYF
abundance: -
v_gene: TRBV20-1
j_gene: TRBJ2-5
d_gene: -